These 10 T cell receptor beta chains were sequenced from one sample in a study of OX40 agonist ivuxolimab in advanced cancers. The table came from immunoSEQ multiplex PCR; TCRdb's copy has only in-frame clones and leaves some out. The sample lists roughly 67,000 clones; 88% were seen once. The sequencing used CD4+ or CD8+ T cells sorted from blood, collected in a trial of the OX40 agonist ivuxolimab. The receptors shown here come from an adult with an advanced solid tumor such as melanoma, head and neck, liver or kidney cancer.

The chain uses TRBV7-2 and TRBJ2-2, with D maybe TRBD1 (6 bases). Germline CDR1 reads SGHTA; CDR2 reads FQGNSA. Between the trimmed V and J ends, which lost 2 bases and 0 bases, there was a span of 13 bases. CDR3 length: 17 residues. The CDR3 DNA reads TGTGCCAGCAGCTTATCCGGGACACAGGCGAACACCGGGGAGCTGTTTTTT. Translating it yields CASSLSGTQANTGELFF.

This sequence joins TRBV7-2 and TRBJ1-5, with 8 bases lining up with TRBD1. The CDR3 has 16 amino acids. Germline V gene sequence: CDR1 SGHTA, CDR2 FQGNSA. With 2 bases clipped from V and 3 bases from J, the junction kept 6 bases outside the gene matches. CDR3 sequence reads: CASSLTRQGINQPQHF. CDR3 nucleotides: TGTGCCAGCAGCTTAACACGACAGGGGATCAATCAGCCCCAGCATTTT.

The chain employs TRBV21-1 and TRBJ1-2; the table's D call TRBD1 went unverified against the DNA. TRBV21-1 is noted as a pseudogene. This CDR3 comprises 19 residues. The CDR3 protein is CASSKRSRDTPEANYGYTF. CDR3 sequence (DNA): TGTGCCAGCAGCAAACGAAGCCGGGACACCCCGGAGGCTAACTATGGCTACACCTTC.

In its sample, this clone was seen once. The genes are TRBV4-2 and TRBJ2-7, with D unresolved. CDR3 size: 14 residues. V lost 0 bases and J lost 6, with 12 bases in between. CDR1 and CDR2 from the germline V gene are LGHNA and YNFKEQ. In DNA, the CDR3 is TGTGCCAGCAGCCAAGAACTGGCAAGTTCCGAGCAGTACTTC. Translation gives CASSQELASSEQYF.

The chain has TRBV18 and TRBJ1-1; no clear D. V was cut by 4 bases and J by 1 base, with 13 bases left in between. The CDR3 has 15 amino acids. Germline V lookup: CDR1 KGHSH, CDR2 LQKENI. The CDR3 here is CASSRQSAQNTEAFF. The CDR3 nucleotides read TGTGCCAGCTCACGTCAATCGGCTCAGAACACTGAAGCTTTCTTT.

This clone was seen once. The chain carries TRBV6-1 and TRBJ2-3; D not resolved. The V end lost 7 bases, the J end lost 2 bases, and 7 bases lay between the germline ends. CDR1 is MNHNS, CDR2 SASEGT, per germline. The CDR3 runs 12 residues. The CDR3 bases are TGTGCCAGCACCGAGTTCACAGATACGCAGTATTTT. As protein: CASTEFTDTQYF.

The rearrangement joins TRBV2 to TRBJ1-2, with a tentative D call TRBD1 (5 bases). CDR1 and CDR2 from the germline V gene are SNHLY and FYNNEI. Trimming removed 4 bases from V and 4 bases from J, with 7 bases in between. The CDR3 totals 12 residues. The CDR3 bases are TGTGCCAGCAGTGGAGACAGCTATGGCTACACCTTC. Its protein is CASSGDSYGYTF.

This clone was recorded only once. This chain joins TRBV7-9 and TRBJ1-1; TRBD1 matches at 8 bases. V was pared by 2 bases and J by 3 bases, with 5 bases of the junction left unmatched. Germline values: CDR1 SEHNR, CDR2 FQNEAQ (reference sequence). The CDR3 sequence is 15 residues long. CDR3 region: CASSLRTGRDTEAFF. Here the CDR3 DNA reads TGTGCCAGCAGCTTACGGACAGGGAGGGACACTGAAGCTTTCTTT.

The chain carries TRBV4-2 and TRBJ2-7; unclear D gene. V lost 0 bases, J lost 2 bases, and 2 bases lay in between. CDR1 LGHNA and CDR2 YNFKEQ come from the germline V gene. The CDR3 runs to 12 residues. The CDR3 loop is CASSQDTYEQYF. The CDR3 bases are TGTGCCAGCAGCCAAGATACCTACGAGCAGTACTTC.

This sequence joins TRBV18 and TRBJ1-2, with a weak D call TRBD1 (6 bases). Germline assignment: CDR1 KGHSH and CDR2 LQKENI. Deletions cut 3 bases from V and 7 bases from J, with 24 bases between. The CDR3 runs to 17 residues. In DNA form, the CDR3 reads TGTGCCAGCTCACCGATGAATACAGGGAGCGGCGAGGGTGGCTACACCTTC. This encodes CASSPMNTGSGEGGYTF.